A single T cell receptor (beta chain) is shown here with its context. No antigen is known for it. These data come from a study of CD8 T cells in ankylosing spondylitis. The CDR3 consists of 14 residues. V lost 5 bases and J lost 6; bases outside the gene matches: 12. Germline CDR1 is SQVTM and CDR2 is ANQGSEA. Whole-study findings and limits: Clones linked to disease were reported to show significant enrichment in matched ankylosing spondylitis synovial fluid. For ankylosing spondylitis blood, a TCR beta motif of about eight highly homologous variants appeared characteristic. Previously reported in reactive arthritis synovial fluid and blood were some of the motif variants. Clones linked to the disease showed a CD8+ phenotype. They occurred at relatively low frequencies in peripheral blood.

In making TCR beta libraries, quantitative 5'-RACE with molecular barcodes was used. A single record per CDR3 protein comes from TCRdb applying MiXCR to the 5' RACE reads. The table has hundreds of thousands of distinct CDR3 sequences, about a sixth seen once. This chain connects TRBV29-1 to TRBJ1-1; 7 bases align to TRBD1. The sequence was obtained from a male donor with ankylosing spondylitis. The source material was blood, either unsorted or a sorted T cell fraction (not recorded which). CDR3 in DNA: TGCAGCGTTACCCGACAGGGTGTAGAGGCTGAAGCTTTCTTT. Translated: CSVTRQGVEAEAFF.